Sequencing of this T cell receptor (beta chain) was carried out in a study of spatial heterogeneity in lung cancer. Germline CDR1 is MNHNS and CDR2 is SASEGT. The CDR3 sequence is 15 residues long. The ends lost 7 bases at V and 5 bases at J; junction bases unmatched: 11. Time point reported: sample taken at primary tumor resection. This clonotype occurred many times. Its antigen is unknown. Findings of the study overall: Tumoral mutation counts were tracked by counts of expanded intratumoral alpha and beta TCRs.

TCRdb reanalysed the 5' RACE reads using MiXCR and keeps one entry per CDR3 protein. Of 13,000 or so distinct CDR3 sequences listed, about 5.4% were seen once; the top ten hold more than 9.5%. The receptor's source is a female donor with early-stage non-small cell lung cancer. The specimen was lung tumor tissue, collected at surgery. The chain employs TRBV6-1 and TRBJ2-5, with 9 bases matching TRBD1. DNA for the CDR3: TGTGCCAGCACCCAACGGGACAGGGATGCGGAGACCCAGTACTTC. This codes for CASTQRDRDAETQYF.